This passage covers 29 T cell receptor beta chains from one sample sequenced in a study of technical replicates of blood from a handful of donors. Assay: immunoSEQ multiplex PCR; the TCRdb copy retains only in-frame clones and omits some. This sample yields over 55,000 clones, of which approximately 86% are seen a single time; under 6.5% belongs to the top ten. The sequencing input was PBMCs. The receptors derive from a human donor in good health. Some clones in this sample may be carry-over from other donors' samples.

The chain recombines TRBV7-2 with TRBJ2-7; the D is unclear. V was shortened by 1 base and J by 4 bases, with 8 bases between the two germline ends. The CDR3 totals 13 residues. CDR1 is SGHTA, CDR2 FQGNSA, per germline. CDR3 DNA sequence: TGTGCCAGCAGCTTAGGAGAGCAATACGAGCAGTACTTC. Translation: CASSLGEQYEQYF. The full variable domain, in which reference TRBV7-2 and TRBJ2-7 provide the parts outside the CDR3, is GAGVSQSPSNKVTEKGKDVELRCDPISGHTALYWYRQSLGQGLEFLIYFQGNSAPDKSGLPSDRFSAERTGGSVSTLTIQRTQQEDSAVYLCASSLGEQYEQYFGPGTRLTVT.

The chain uses TRBV5-1 and TRBJ1-6; D unresolved. V was pared by 4 bases and J by 3 bases, with 17 bases between. This CDR3 is 17 amino acids long. CDR1 SGHRS and CDR2 YFSETQ come from the germline V gene. For the CDR3, the DNA is TGCGCCAGCAGCGTGACGGCGCAGGTGGTCTATAATTCACCCCTCCACTTT. This translates into CASSVTAQVVYNSPLHF.

The chain combines TRBV2 with TRBJ2-1; 12 bases align to TRBD2. The J segment lost 6 bases and the V segment lost 5 bases, leaving 2 bases of the junction unmatched. The CDR3 has 14 amino acids. The germline gives CDR1 SNHLY, CDR2 FYNNEI. The CDR3: CASSLAGGPNEQFF. The CDR3 bases are TGTGCCAGCAGTCTAGCGGGAGGGCCCAATGAGCAGTTCTTC.

The chain couples TRBV19 to TRBJ1-2, with TRBD1 matching over 10 bases. Per germline, CDR1 LNHDA and CDR2 SQIVND (reference sequence). The length of the CDR3 is 14 residues. J was trimmed by 0 bases and V by 11 bases; bases with no gene match: 6. The CDR3 sequence: CAARDRGTNYGYTF. CDR3 DNA sequence: TGTGCCGCCCGGGACAGGGGAACTAACTATGGCTACACCTTC.

V is TRBV5-4 and J is TRBJ1-2; D might be TRBD1 (5 bases). V was pared by 0 bases and J by 7 bases, with 19 bases between. The length of the CDR3 is 16 residues. The germline V gene has CDR1 SGHNT and CDR2 YYREEE (reference sequence). Here the CDR3 reads CASSLGGGHGSAGYTF. The CDR3, as DNA: TGTGCCAGCAGCTTGGGGGGGGGTCACGGCTCGGCTGGCTACACCTTC.

The chain links TRBV19 to TRBJ2-3; 8 nucleotides align to TRBD1. Per germline, CDR1 LNHDA and CDR2 SQIVND (reference sequence). The CDR3 covers 17 residues. V shed 5 bases and J 5 bases; nucleotides not matched to a gene: 15. CDR3 protein: CASSPGRTGGIRDTQYF. The CDR3 nucleotides are TGTGCCAGTAGTCCGGGTAGAACAGGGGGTATCAGAGATACGCAGTATTTT.

The chain carries TRBV2 and TRBJ2-3; TRBD2 aligns across 7 bases. With V trimmed by 4 bases and J by 0 bases, 13 bases remained unmatched. Germline CDR1 and CDR2: SNHLY and FYNNEI. The CDR3 is made up of 18 amino acids. The CDR3 DNA sequence: TGTGCCAGCAGTGGAGCGGTGGGGTGGGGGGGGAGCACAGATACGCAGTATTTT. This encodes CASSGAVGWGGSTDTQYF.

The rearrangement joins TRBV11-2 to TRBJ2-7; 15 nucleotides line up with TRBD2. J gave up 7 bases and V 3 bases, and 13 bases lay outside the gene matches. Germline V gives CDR1 SGHAT, CDR2 FQNNGV. The CDR3 is 18 amino acids. CDR3 residues: CASSFGYRTSGRASEQYF. Here the CDR3 DNA reads TGTGCCAGCAGCTTTGGGTATAGGACTAGCGGGAGGGCATCAGAGCAGTACTTC. Together with reference TRBV11-2 and TRBJ2-7, the CDR3 gives the full variable domain: EAGVAQSPRYKIIEKRQSVAFWCNPISGHATLYWYQQILGQGPKLLIQFQNNGVVDDSQLPKDRFSAERLKGVDSTLKIQPAKLEDSAVYLCASSFGYRTSGRASEQYFGPGTRLTVT.

This rearrangement joins TRBV2 to TRBJ2-1; 9 bases align to TRBD2. The CDR3 sequence is 14 residues long. Trimming at V came to 6 bases and at J to 4 bases, leaving 4 bases not matched to a gene. Germline CDR1 reads SNHLY; CDR2 reads FYNNEI. The CDR3 coding sequence is TGTGCCAGCAGAGGCGCGGGGGGGTACAATGAGCAGTTCTTC. It encodes CASRGAGGYNEQFF.

V and J are TRBV5-6 and TRBJ1-4, with 9 nucleotides matching TRBD1. The CDR3 has 16 amino acids. Germline V gives CDR1 SGHDT, CDR2 YYEEEE. Trimming at V came to 2 bases and at J to 3 bases, leaving 5 bases not matched to a gene. The DNA of the CDR3 is TGTGCCAGCAGCTTAGGACAGGGGTTACCTAATGAAAAACTGTTTTTT. This translates into CASSLGQGLPNEKLFF.

The chain employs TRBV2 and TRBJ1-1; 7 nucleotides align to TRBD1. The CDR3 consists of 14 residues. V lost 8 bases and J lost 1; bases outside the gene matches: 7. CDR1 and CDR2 from the germline V gene are SNHLY and FYNNEI. The CDR3 loop is CASGINRGNTEAFF. CDR3 DNA: TGTGCCAGCGGAATTAACAGGGGGAACACTGAAGCTTTCTTT.

This clone was counted between two and nine times. This chain connects TRBV20-1 to TRBJ2-1; maybe TRBD2 (5 bases). With 5 bases removed from V and 10 bases from J, the gap between germline ends came to 9 bases. The CDR3 loop spans 10 amino acids. The germline V gene has CDR1 DFQATT and CDR2 SNEGSKA (reference sequence). CDR3 sequence: CSAYSGEQFF. CDR3 sequence (DNA): TGCAGTGCTTATTCGGGGGAGCAGTTCTTC.

V is TRBV10-3 and J is TRBJ2-1, with D possibly matching TRBD2 (6 bases). This CDR3 has 17 residues. Germline CDR1 is ENHRY and CDR2 is SYGVKD. Between the trimmed V and J ends, which lost 2 bases and 0 bases, there was a span of 14 bases. DNA for the CDR3: TGTGCCATCAGTGAGGAGATAGCGGTTAGCTCCTACAATGAGCAGTTCTTC. It encodes CAISEEIAVSSYNEQFF.

The CDR3, as DNA: TGTGCCAGCAGTGAACGCTGGCGGGGGGGCGGGGAGACCCAGTACTTC. Translated: CASSERWRGGGETQYF. The chain joins TRBV6-1 to TRBJ2-5; 9 nucleotides align to TRBD2. The V and J ends lost 2 bases and 5 bases, in that order; junction bases with no gene match: 9. Germline values: CDR1 MNHNS, CDR2 SASEGT. This CDR3 is built from 16 residues.

This clone was counted only a few times. The V and J genes are TRBV5-1 and TRBJ1-1, with D tentatively TRBD1 (5 bases). Trimming left V 4 bases short and J 6 bases short, with 19 bases between. CDR1 and CDR2 from the germline V gene are SGHRS and YFSETQ. This CDR3 is built from 15 residues. The CDR3 bases are TGCGCCAGCAGCGGGGGGGGTCTATCCGCCGCTGAAGCTTTCTTT. Translated: CASSGGGLSAAEAFF.

This chain links TRBV6-5 with TRBJ2-7, with a weak D call TRBD1 (6 bases). This CDR3 comprises 15 residues. The germline CDR1 and CDR2 sequences are MNHEY and SVGAGI. V was trimmed by 5 bases and J by 2 bases, leaving 16 bases between them. The CDR3 nucleotides are TGTGCCAGCAGTCCTGTGTGGGACACAACCTACGAGCAGTACTTC. Its protein product is CASSPVWDTTYEQYF.

This sequence joins TRBV6-6 and TRBJ2-7; TRBD1 agrees at 12 bases. Germline V gene sequence: CDR1 MNHNY, CDR2 SVGAGI (reference sequence). The CDR3 covers 16 residues. J was trimmed by 4 bases and V by 5 bases; bases with no gene match: 9. The CDR3 is CASSGDLGQGAYEQYF. CDR3 nucleotide sequence: TGTGCCAGCAGTGGCGACCTGGGACAGGGGGCGTACGAGCAGTACTTC.

The chain couples TRBV6-5 to TRBJ2-3, with D unresolved. Germline values: CDR1 MNHEY, CDR2 SVGAGI. The CDR3 has 13 amino acids. V was cut by 6 bases and J by 1 base, with 8 bases left in between. The CDR3 spells CASRATGTDTQYF. CDR3 in DNA: TGTGCCAGCAGGGCCACCGGCACAGATACGCAGTATTTT.

This chain connects TRBV6-5 to TRBJ2-7; the D gene is possibly TRBD2 (6 bases). Germline lookup yields CDR1 MNHEY and CDR2 SVGAGI. V lost 0 bases, J lost 3 bases, and 12 bases lay in between. The CDR3 runs to 15 residues. The CDR3 here is CASSYSWRGVYEQYF. CDR3 nucleotides: TGTGCCAGCAGTTACTCATGGCGGGGAGTCTACGAGCAGTACTTC.

The chain employs TRBV2 and TRBJ2-3; maybe TRBD1 (6 bases). There are 15 residues in the CDR3. The V gene's germline CDR1 is SNHLY and CDR2 FYNNEI. V dropped 6 bases and J dropped 0 bases, with 13 bases sitting between them. CDR3 bases: TGTGCCAGCAGAGCGACAGGCCTAAGCACAGATACGCAGTATTTT. Its protein is CASRATGLSTDTQYF.

J is TRBJ2-1 and V is TRBV19; D is unresolved. This CDR3 contains 13 residues. Germline CDR1 and CDR2: LNHDA and SQIVND (reference sequence). V dropped 3 bases and J dropped 5 bases, with 8 bases sitting between them. The CDR3 loop is CASSIADNNEQFF. CDR3 nucleotides: TGTGCCAGTAGTATTGCAGATAACAATGAGCAGTTCTTC. The complete variable domain, with remaining parts taken from reference TRBV19 and TRBJ2-1, reads DGGITQSPKYLFRKEGQNVTLSCEQNLNHDAMYWYRQDPGQGLRLIYYSQIVNDFQKGDIAEGYSVSREKKESFPLTVTSAQKNPTAFYLCASSIADNNEQFFGPGTRLTVL.

The chain combines TRBV4-3 with TRBJ2-3; 9 nucleotides line up with TRBD2. V shed 2 bases, J shed 3 bases, and the junction held 3 bases outside the gene matches. CDR3 length: 15 amino acids. Looked up from germline, CDR1 is LGHNA and CDR2 is YSLEER. CDR3 coding DNA: TGCGCCAGCAGCCAACCCACTAGCGGGACAGATACGCAGTATTTT. Translation: CASSQPTSGTDTQYF.

This chain joins TRBV7-9 and TRBJ1-1; 8 nucleotides align to TRBD1. This CDR3 contains 16 residues. Losses at the gene ends were 5 bases for V and 2 bases for J; bases not matched to a gene: 10. Germline V gives CDR1 SEHNR, CDR2 FQNEAQ (reference sequence). CDR3: CASSRPTGGGNTEAFF. CDR3 in DNA: TGTGCCAGCAGCCGACCCACAGGGGGGGGCAACACTGAAGCTTTCTTT.

J is TRBJ2-5 and V is TRBV27; TRBD1 matches 12 bases. The CDR3 covers 16 residues. The germline V gene encodes CDR1 MNHEY and CDR2 SMNVEV (reference sequence). V dropped 5 bases and J dropped 5; count of bases not matched to a gene: 9. DNA of the CDR3: TGTGCCAGCAGTCCCTGGGACAGGGGGCCGGGGGAGACCCAGTACTTC. Its translation: CASSPWDRGPGETQYF.

The chain employs TRBV9 and TRBJ1-5, with D possibly being TRBD1 (6 bases). CDR3 size: 13 residues. Between the trimmed V and J ends, which lost 8 bases and 5 bases, there was a span of 14 bases. Germline CDR1 and CDR2: SGDLS and YYNGEE. The CDR3 nucleotides are TGTGCCAGGGGTGGGGGGGCTCATCAGCCCCAGCATTTT. This sequence encodes CARGGGAHQPQHF.

The V and J genes are TRBV7-2 and TRBJ2-5; perhaps TRBD2 as D (5 bases). This CDR3 is 13 amino acids long. The germline CDR1 and CDR2 sequences are SGHTA and FQGNSA. V lost 4 bases and J 5 bases, leaving 11 bases between the germline ends. The CDR3 DNA follows: TGTGCCAGCAGCTCGACTACGTTGGAGACCCAGTACTTC. Protein product: CASSSTTLETQYF.

The rearrangement joins TRBV30 to TRBJ1-1, with D unclear. The CDR3 sequence is 14 residues long. Trimming cost V 5 bases and J 11 bases, with 24 bases left between them. Germline V gene lookup returns CDR1 GTSNPN and CDR2 SVGIG (reference sequence). The CDR3, as DNA: TGTGCCTGGTCCTCCGGGTACAATCTCGGTCTCGCTTTCTTT. This codes for CAWSSGYNLGLAFF.

The chain is built from TRBV30 and TRBJ1-6; 8 bases align to TRBD1. Germline lookup yields CDR1 GTSNPN and CDR2 SVGIG (reference sequence). The CDR3 is made up of 14 amino acids. J lost 8 bases, V lost 2 bases, and 5 bases had no gene match. The CDR3 spells CAWSRTGIDSPLHF. DNA for the CDR3: TGTGCCTGGAGTCGGACAGGGATTGATTCACCCCTCCACTTT.

V gene TRBV7-2 combines with J gene TRBJ1-1; D perhaps matches TRBD1 (5 bases). V was shortened by 5 bases and J by 1 base, with 14 bases between the two germline ends. Germline lookup yields CDR1 SGHTA and CDR2 FQGNSA. The CDR3 is 15 residues long. The CDR3 spells CASSQQVGTNTEAFF. The CDR3 DNA reads as TGTGCCAGCAGCCAACAGGTGGGAACGAACACTGAAGCTTTCTTT.